This TCR beta chain was observed in a study of glioma-infiltrating T cells after dendritic cell vaccination. Trimming cost V 3 bases and J 5 bases; bases outside gene matches: 8. Germline CDR1 is MGHDK and CDR2 is SYGVNS. The CDR3 is 16 residues long. Time point described: after dendritic cell vaccination, including at tumor progression/relapse. Patients had residual fresh-frozen tumor tissue and more than two years of survival data. For this clone: Its antigen is not known.

Overall study findings and caveats: Higher pretreatment TIL content predicted longer progression-free time and survival.

Amplification used 60 V beta primers and 13 J beta primers. TCRdb keeps only in-frame clones here, not all; method: immunoSEQ multiplex PCR. The repertoire consists of roughly 100,000 clones, with 90% occurring once and the leading ten covering approximately 2.7%. The J gene is TRBJ2-2, the V gene TRBV25-1; the match to TRBD2 covers 8 bases. The source of this sequence is a human donor with glioblastoma. Sequenced material: blood, taken after dendritic cell vaccination. The CDR3 DNA reads as TGTGCCAGCAGTGACAGCGGGAGATGGGGAACCGGGGAGCTGTTTTTT. It codes for CASSDSGRWGTGELFF.